These 24 T cell receptor beta chains share one sample of origin, sequenced in a study of graft-versus-host responses after intestinal transplantation (dated by TCRdb to the early 2020s). Antigens for these TCRs are unknown. Library preparation used the immunoSEQ multiplex PCR assay. As stored in TCRdb, this immuneACCESS dataset retains in-frame rearrangements with V and J assigned. A fraction of the clones does not appear; measured against another copy, unresolved V genes explain less than half of the discrepancy, and the remainder lacks a known reason. Present in this sample are some 87,000 clones, 85% to 95% of which were seen just once. 1% to 1.4% of the sample is taken by the ten largest. Explained via the paper, the time point label denotes: cells obtained before transplantation from donor or recipient. The material sequenced was unstimulated CD8+ T cells sorted from spleen or lymph node cells, taken before transplant. Receptors originate from a human donor who was the organ donor for an intestinal transplant.

The V and J genes are TRBV13 and TRBJ2-7, with D perhaps matching TRBD2 (7 bases). V shed 1 base and J shed 5 bases, with 15 bases lying between them. CDR3 length: 15 amino acids. In germline, CDR1 is PRHDT, CDR2 FYEKMQ (reference sequence). CDR3 sequence (DNA): TGTGCCAGCAGCTTAGCGGCCCGCGGGGGCCACGAGCAGTACTTC. Protein sequence: CASSLAARGGHEQYF.

V usage is TRBV7-2 and J usage is TRBJ1-1, with D perhaps matching TRBD1 (5 bases). This CDR3 is 15 amino acids long. The V gene's germline CDR1 is SGHTA and CDR2 FQGNSA. V lost 0 bases and J lost 2, with 10 bases in between. The CDR3 region has the DNA TGTGCCAGCAGCTTAGCTGGGGGGGGAAACACTGAAGCTTTCTTT. Translation: CASSLAGGGNTEAFF.

This chain joins TRBV29-1 and TRBJ1-1, with D perhaps TRBD1 (6 bases). CDR3 size: 13 residues. Germline loops: CDR1 SQVTM, CDR2 ANQGSEA. Trimming cost V 3 bases and J 1 base, with 9 bases left between them. For the CDR3, the DNA is TGCAGCGTTGAGGGGGCGGCGAACACTGAAGCTTTCTTT. Its translation is CSVEGAANTEAFF.

The chain uses TRBV28 and TRBJ1-5; no clear D. V was shortened by 6 bases and J by 0 bases, with 9 bases between the two germline ends. The CDR3 runs to 14 residues. CDR1 MDHEN and CDR2 SYDVKM come from the germline V gene. CDR3 sequence (DNA): TGTGCCAGCAGCCTGAGGCCTAGCAATCAGCCCCAGCATTTT. This sequence encodes CASSLRPSNQPQHF.

V usage is TRBV5-4 and J usage is TRBJ2-5, with TRBD2 matching 9 bases. This CDR3 contains 14 residues. V shed 4 bases, J shed 3 bases, and the junction held 4 bases outside the gene matches. Germline assignment: CDR1 SGHNT and CDR2 YYREEE (reference sequence). As DNA, the CDR3 is TGTGCCAGCAGCCAGCGACTAGCGGAAGAGACCCAGTACTTC. This encodes CASSQRLAEETQYF.

This clone was seen once. The rearrangement uses TRBV13 and TRBJ2-3; TRBD2 matches at 10 bases. Germline V gene lookup returns CDR1 PRHDT and CDR2 FYEKMQ (reference sequence). The CDR3 is 16 amino acids. J lost 7 bases, V lost 6 bases, and 13 bases had no gene match. As DNA, the CDR3 is TGTGCCAGCAGAGGGATTTCAGCGGGAGGGGGTCATACGCAGTATTTT. Its translation is CASRGISAGGGHTQYF.

This chain links TRBV4-1 with TRBJ2-1, with TRBD2 identical over 10 bases. The CDR3 runs to 16 residues. The ends lost 4 bases at V and 8 bases at J; junction bases unmatched: 11. Per germline, CDR1 MGHRA and CDR2 YSYEKL. This CDR3 reads CASSLGASGSRDEQFF. CDR3 in DNA: TGCGCCAGCAGCCTCGGGGCTAGCGGGAGTCGGGATGAGCAGTTCTTC.

The chain combines TRBV25-1 with TRBJ2-5; possible D gene TRBD2, 6 bases. CDR1 is MGHDK and CDR2 is SYGVNS in the germline V gene. This CDR3 has 14 residues. Trimming removed 3 bases from V and 1 base from J, with 9 bases in between. CDR3 sequence: CASSDGGTQETQYF. CDR3 coding DNA: TGTGCCAGCAGTGACGGGGGAACCCAAGAGACCCAGTACTTC.

This chain connects TRBV5-6 to TRBJ1-2; a possible D gene is TRBD1 (5 bases). Germline V gene data show CDR1 as SGHDT and CDR2 as YYEEEE. V was pared by 0 bases and J by 6 bases, with 15 bases between. The CDR3 covers 15 residues. CDR3: CASSLGFRGLNGYTF. CDR3 nucleotide sequence: TGTGCCAGCAGCTTGGGTTTTCGGGGACTAAATGGCTACACCTTC. Complete variable domain (other parts from reference TRBV5-6 and TRBJ1-2): DAGVTQSPTHLIKTRGQQVTLRCSPKSGHDTVSWYQQALGQGPQFIFQYYEEEERQRGNFPDRFSGHQFPNYSSELNVNALLLGDSALYLCASSLGFRGLNGYTFGSGTRLTVV.

The V and J genes are TRBV13 and TRBJ1-2; unclear D gene. Germline V gene sequence: CDR1 PRHDT, CDR2 FYEKMQ (reference sequence). The CDR3 covers 15 residues. Trimming shortened V by 4 bases and J by 6 bases, and 18 bases separated the two germline ends. The CDR3 is CASSSTLRGGNGYTF. The CDR3 DNA is TGTGCCAGCAGCTCGACGCTCCGAGGAGGGAATGGCTACACCTTC. Full variable domain (remainder filled in from reference TRBV13 and TRBJ1-2): AAGVIQSPRHLIKEKRETATLKCYPIPRHDTVYWYQQGPGQDPQFLISFYEKMQSDKGSIPDRFSAQQFSDYHSELNMSSLELGDSALYFCASSSTLRGGNGYTFGSGTRLTVV.

V usage is TRBV5-8 and J usage is TRBJ2-3; 9 positions agree with TRBD2. V lost 7 bases, J lost 1 base, and 4 bases stayed unmatched. CDR3 length: 14 amino acids. Germline loops: CDR1 SGHTS, CDR2 YDEGEE. The CDR3 nucleotides read TGTGCCAGCGCCTGGACTAGCGGCACAGATACGCAGTATTTT. This sequence encodes CASAWTSGTDTQYF.

Regarding this clone: Because it lacks the conserved phenylalanine or tryptophan at the end, this CDR3 is likely a read error. The chain uses TRBV7-9 and TRBJ1-2; no firm D call. The V end was cut by 4 bases, the J end by 4 bases, with 19 bases between. The CDR3 contains 16 residues. Germline V gene sequence: CDR1 SEHNR, CDR2 FQNEAQ (reference sequence). In DNA form, the CDR3 reads TGTGCCAGCAGCTCGCCACTTCTGGAGGGCCCCTATGGCTACACCTAC. This translates into CASSSPLLEGPYGYTY.

V gene TRBV9 combines with J gene TRBJ2-3; TRBD1 is a possible D gene (6 bases). The length of the CDR3 is 14 residues. Germline V gene data show CDR1 as SGDLS and CDR2 as YYNGEE. Trimming removed 3 bases at V and 6 bases at J, with 14 bases between. The CDR3 loop reads CASSDTETGDTQYF. DNA of the CDR3: TGTGCCAGCAGCGATACCGAAACAGGGGATACGCAGTATTTT.

This chain joins TRBV5-1 and TRBJ2-1, with 8 bases that match TRBD2. CDR1 is SGHRS and CDR2 is YFSETQ in the germline V gene. V lost 2 bases, J lost 4 bases, and 5 bases stayed unmatched. The CDR3 runs to 15 residues. CDR3 protein: CASSFSGGAYNEQFF. DNA for the CDR3: TGCGCCAGCAGCTTTTCGGGGGGGGCATACAATGAGCAGTTCTTC.

The chain links TRBV27 to TRBJ2-7; 8 bases map to TRBD2. The CDR3 has 17 residues. Germline V gene data show CDR1 as MNHEY and CDR2 as SMNVEV (reference sequence). V shed 3 bases, J shed 4 bases, and the junction held 14 bases outside the gene matches. Here the CDR3 DNA reads TGTGCCAGCAGTTTTAACGTTTTGGCGGGAGGCGGATACGAGCAGTACTTC. Amino acids: CASSFNVLAGGGYEQYF.

The J gene is TRBJ1-1, the V gene TRBV7-9, with D unclear. The CDR3 length is 13 residues. Germline V CDR1 and CDR2: SEHNR, FQNEAQ (reference sequence). Deletions cut 5 bases from V and 5 bases from J, with 12 bases between. Here the CDR3 DNA reads TGTGCCAGCAGCCGCGGTCCCGATACTGAAGCTTTCTTT. Amino acid sequence: CASSRGPDTEAFF.

V and J are TRBV29-1 and TRBJ2-2, with D tentatively TRBD1 (5 bases). V lost 3 bases and J lost 2, with 16 bases in between. CDR1 and CDR2 (germline): SQVTM, ANQGSEA. The CDR3 has 16 residues. CDR3 sequence: CSVEGVGRLNTGELFF. The CDR3 bases are TGCAGCGTTGAGGGTGTGGGGCGGTTAAACACCGGGGAGCTGTTTTTT.

J is TRBJ2-3 and V is TRBV7-9, with 7 bases aligning to TRBD2. With V trimmed by 4 bases and J by 5 bases, 6 bases remained unmatched. The CDR3 extends over 14 amino acids. Germline assignment: CDR1 SEHNR and CDR2 FQNEAQ (reference sequence). The CDR3 nucleotides read TGTGCCAGCAGCTGGGGAGGGTTGGGAGATACGCAGTATTTT. Protein sequence: CASSWGGLGDTQYF.

V usage is TRBV19 and J usage is TRBJ2-4; 10 positions agree with TRBD1. Per the germline V gene, CDR1 is LNHDA and CDR2 is SQIVND (reference sequence). The junction had 7 bases not matched to a gene; V was cut back by 6 bases and J by 8 bases. The CDR3 length is 14 residues. The chain's CDR3 is CASSRQGARDIQYF. The DNA of the CDR3 is TGTGCCAGTAGCCGACAGGGGGCGAGGGACATTCAGTACTTC.

The CDR3 reads CASSFGGGSYEQYF. CDR3 DNA: TGTGCCAGCAGCTTCGGAGGAGGGTCCTACGAGCAGTACTTC. J is TRBJ2-7 and V is TRBV5-8, with D possibly matching TRBD2 (6 bases). Trimming left V 2 bases short and J 1 base short, with 10 bases between. Germline V lookup: CDR1 SGHTS, CDR2 YDEGEE. This CDR3 comprises 14 residues.

The chain has TRBV27 and TRBJ1-5; possibly TRBD1 for D (5 bases). CDR1 and CDR2 (germline): MNHEY, SMNVEV (reference sequence). V lost 8 bases and J 6 bases, leaving 14 bases between the germline ends. There are 13 residues in the CDR3. The CDR3 region has the DNA TGTGCCAGCTCCCGGGGGATGGTTCAGCCCCAGCATTTT. It specifies CASSRGMVQPQHF.

The V call is TRBV11-3, the J call TRBJ2-2; perhaps TRBD2 as D (6 bases). Trimming shortened V by 8 bases and J by 5 bases, and 15 bases separated the two germline ends. CDR1 and CDR2 from the germline V gene are SGHNT and YENEEA. This CDR3 comprises 14 residues. DNA for the CDR3: TGTGCCAGCCAGCCGGCTAGCGTTACCGGGGAGCTGTTTTTT. It translates to CASQPASVTGELFF.

The chain joins TRBV5-1 to TRBJ2-2, with unresolved D. The length of the CDR3 is 15 residues. Germline CDR1 SGHRS, CDR2 YFSETQ. The V and J ends lost 0 bases and 0 bases respectively, with 6 bases between them. This CDR3 reads CASSLAISNTGELFF. The CDR3 nucleotides are TGCGCCAGCAGCTTGGCAATTTCGAACACCGGGGAGCTGTTTTTT. The full variable domain, rest sourced from reference TRBV5-1 and TRBJ2-2, is KAGVTQTPRYLIKTRGQQVTLSCSPISGHRSVSWYQQTPGQGLQFLFEYFSETQRNKGNFPGRFSGRQFSNSRSEMNVSTLELGDSALYLCASSLAISNTGELFFGEGSRLTVL.

The chain uses TRBV27 and TRBJ1-5, with TRBD1 matching over 8 bases. The CDR3 length is 20 residues. V shed 2 bases and J 0 bases; nucleotides not matched to a gene: 15. Germline loops: CDR1 MNHEY, CDR2 SMNVEV (reference sequence). This CDR3 reads CASSLTKPGQATYSNQPQHF. The CDR3 bases are TGTGCCAGCAGTTTAACCAAACCGGGACAGGCGACTTATAGCAATCAGCCCCAGCATTTT.